This is a list of T cell receptor beta chains from one sample in a study of blood T cell repertoires in COVID-19. Assay: immunoSEQ multiplex PCR; the TCRdb copy retains only in-frame clones and omits some. The repertoire holds around 200,000 clones, with 70% to 90% as singletons. The sample consisted of peripheral blood. These receptors all come from a woman older than 75 with acute or convalescent COVID-19. Both conserved end residues are part of each CDR3. Each record gives: V gene, clone size, D gene, J gene, CDR3 DNA, CDR3 protein. A D gene is named only where the DNA matches it firmly. The size field is filled for only some rows; it gives once, few, many or a size class.

>TRBV6-6|NA|NA|TRBJ2-7
TGTGCCAGCAGTTGGAAGGCGCTAGCGACCAACGAGCAGTACTTC
CASSWKALATNEQYF
>TRBV9|many|NA|TRBJ2-7
TGTGCCAGCAGCACCCAGGGTGTACCCTACGAGCAGTACTTC
CASSTQGVPYEQYF
>TRBV3-1/TRBV3-2|NA|NA|TRBJ2-3
TGTGCCAGCAGCCAAGATTGGGCAGGGACAGATACGCAGTATTTT
CASSQDWAGTDTQYF
>TRBV28|NA|TRBD1|TRBJ2-5
TGTGCCAGCAGTTTGGGAGGACAGGGGTTCGGAGAGACCCAGTACTTC
CASSLGGQGFGETQYF
>TRBV7-2|NA|TRBD2|TRBJ2-7
TGTGCCAGCAGGCGGACTAGCGGGACTAGCTCCTACGAGCAGTACTTC
CASRRTSGTSSYEQYF
>TRBV6-5|NA|TRBD1|TRBJ1-2
TGTGCCAGCCAAGGACAGGGTTATGGCTACACCTTC
CASQGQGYGYTF
>TRBV5-1|NA|TRBD1|TRBJ1-2
TGCGCCAGCAGCTTAGGACAGGGCGGCTACACCTTC
CASSLGQGGYTF
>TRBV5-1|NA|TRBD1|TRBJ1-1
TGCGCCAGCACCGCGACAGGGTCGAACACTGAAGCTTTCTTT
CASTATGSNTEAFF
>TRBV7-2|NA|TRBD1|TRBJ1-5
TGTGCCAGCAGCTTAGTGGGACAGCCAAGCAATCAGCCCCAGCATTTT
CASSLVGQPSNQPQHF
>TRBV4-3|NA|NA|TRBJ2-3
TGCGCCAGCAGCCAAGGACAGCCTAGCACAGATACGCAGTATTTT
CASSQGQPSTDTQYF
>TRBV25-1|NA|TRBD1|TRBJ2-2
TGTGCCACGGGGGACAGGATAAACACCGGGGAGCTGTTTTTT
CATGDRINTGELFF
>TRBV4-3|NA|NA|TRBJ1-2
TGCGCCAGCAGCCCGGACAGCTATAACTATGGCTACACCTTC
CASSPDSYNYGYTF
>TRBV7-9|NA|TRBD1|TRBJ1-4
TGTGCCAGCAGCTCCGGGACAGGGGATGAAAAACTGTTTTTT
CASSSGTGDEKLFF
>TRBV5-1|NA|NA|TRBJ1-2
TGCGCCAGCAGCTTTTACGGGACACTCGCCGGTGATAACTATGGCTACACCTTC
CASSFYGTLAGDNYGYTF
>TRBV5-1|NA|NA|TRBJ2-7
TGCGCCAGTTCGTTGGGGGGTCCCTACGAGCAGTACTTC
CASSLGGPYEQYF
>TRBV7-2|NA|TRBD1|TRBJ1-2
TGTGCCAGCAGCAGGGGACAGGGGGATGGCGGCTACACCTTC
CASSRGQGDGGYTF
>TRBV5-1|NA|TRBD1|TRBJ1-1
TGCGCCAGCAGCTTGAGGGGACAGGGGGCGACTGAAGCTTTCTTT
CASSLRGQGATEAFF
>TRBV4-1|NA|TRBD1|TRBJ1-2
TGCGCCAGCAGCCAAGAGGACAGGACTAACTATGGCTACACCTTC
CASSQEDRTNYGYTF
>TRBV18|NA|NA|TRBJ2-1
TGTGCCAGCTCCCCCATGACTAGAGGCCGATACAATGAGCAGTTCTTC
CASSPMTRGRYNEQFF
>TRBV6-5|NA|TRBD1|TRBJ2-2
TGTGCCAGCAGTTATTTCGGGGACAGGGTCGGGGAGCTGTTTTTT
CASSYFGDRVGELFF
>TRBV12-3/TRBV12-4|NA|NA|TRBJ2-3
TGTGCCAGCAGTTTGAGATTCACAGATACGCAGTATTTT
CASSLRFTDTQYF
>TRBV4-2|NA|NA|TRBJ2-3
TGTGCCAGCAGCCAAGTGGGGCGAGATACGCAGTATTTT
CASSQVGRDTQYF
>TRBV7-3|NA|TRBD2|TRBJ2-5
TGTGCCAGCAGCGATAGCGGGAGGTCCCAAGAGACCCAGTACTTC
CASSDSGRSQETQYF
>TRBV7-8|NA|NA|TRBJ1-2
TGTGCCAGCAGCTTCGGCAGAGGTTATGGCTACACCTTC
CASSFGRGYGYTF
>TRBV4-2|NA|NA|TRBJ1-4
TGTGCCAGCAGCGGTGGGGGGGCAGGAGTTTGGGAAAAACTGTTTTTT
CASSGGGAGVWEKLFF
>TRBV7-8|NA|TRBD2|TRBJ2-7
TGTGCCACCCTACGGGGCGGGGGCTCCTACGAGCAGTACTTC
CATLRGGGSYEQYF
>TRBV27|NA|TRBD1|TRBJ2-7
TGTGCCAGCAGTCCCAGACAGGGGGCCTACGAGCAGTACTTC
CASSPRQGAYEQYF
>TRBV24-1|NA|TRBD2|TRBJ2-1
TGTGCCACCAGTGGACCCGGACGCGGGAGAGGGAATGAGCAGTTCTTC
CATSGPGRGRGNEQFF
>TRBV3-1/TRBV3-2|few|NA|TRBJ1-2
TGTGCCAGCAGCCGAGGTATAACAGGTGGGGCCCCTAACTATGGCTACACCTTC
CASSRGITGGAPNYGYTF
>TRBV9|NA|NA|TRBJ1-2
TGTGCCAGCAGTGACAGAACCTCTAACTATGGCTACACCTTC
CASSDRTSNYGYTF
>TRBV7-8|NA|NA|TRBJ2-1
TGTGCCAGCAGCTTAGCGGGGACTGGCAATGAGCAGTTCTTC
CASSLAGTGNEQFF
>TRBV20-1|NA|NA|TRBJ1-5
TGCAGTGCTAGTATACTCAAAGATAGCAATCAGCCCCAGCATTTT
CSASILKDSNQPQHF
>TRBV6-6|NA|NA|TRBJ2-1
TGTGCCAGTCAGGGCAACCTCTACAATGAGCAGTTCTTC
CASQGNLYNEQFF
>TRBV16|NA|NA|TRBJ1-2
TGTGCCAGCAGCGGGCAGGGACACCGGGGCTACACCTTC
CASSGQGHRGYTF
>TRBV5-8|few|NA|TRBJ1-4
TGTGCCAGCAACCGATGGGGGGTTGTTGAAAAACTGTTTTTT
CASNRWGVVEKLFF
>TRBV25-1|NA|TRBD1|TRBJ1-4
TGTGCCAGCAGGGGACAGGGTTTTGAAAAACTGTTTTTT
CASRGQGFEKLFF
>TRBV5-6|NA|TRBD1|TRBJ2-7
TGTGCCAGCAGCCGTTACGGGACAGGGAACTACGAGCAGTACTTC
CASSRYGTGNYEQYF
>TRBV5-4|once|NA|TRBJ2-2
TGTGCCAGCAGCGCCCAGGCCGTAATCCCCGGGGAGCTGTTTTTT
CASSAQAVIPGELFF
>TRBV18|NA|TRBD1|TRBJ1-4
TGTGCCAGCTCACCTTTCTCGGGACAGGGGGACGAAAAACTGTTTTTT
CASSPFSGQGDEKLFF
>TRBV29-1|NA|NA|TRBJ1-1
TGCAGCGGGATGGGAGGTTTTGGGACTGAAGCTTTCTTT
CSGMGGFGTEAFF
>TRBV10-2|few|NA|TRBJ2-3
TGCGCCAGCATCTTGACAGGCCTTCCTACAGATACGCAGTATTTT
CASILTGLPTDTQYF
>TRBV7-9|NA|NA|TRBJ1-2
TGTGCCAGCAGTCAAACGGAGGTTGCGGCCGGCACCTATGGCTACACCTTC
CASSQTEVAAGTYGYTF
>TRBV5-1|NA|NA|TRBJ2-3
TGCGCCAGCAGCTATGGTCGGACTAGCACAGATACGCAGTATTTT
CASSYGRTSTDTQYF
>TRBV19|NA|NA|TRBJ1-2
TGTGCCAGTAGCTTGACAGTGATGAACGCGTATGGCTACACCTTC
CASSLTVMNAYGYTF
>TRBV28|NA|TRBD1|TRBJ1-4
TGTGCCACCACAACCGGGACAGTACATGAAAAACTGTTTTTT
CATTTGTVHEKLFF
>TRBV5-1|few|TRBD1|TRBJ1-1
TGCGCCAGCAACCCCTCGACAGGGCTTCCCGAAGCTTTCTTT
CASNPSTGLPEAFF
>TRBV6-6|NA|NA|TRBJ1-2
TGTGCCAGCAGTTTAATTGGCTACACCTTC
CASSLIGYTF
>TRBV12-3/TRBV12-4|NA|NA|TRBJ2-5
TGTGCCAGCAGTTTACATAGACAAGAGACCCAGTACTTC
CASSLHRQETQYF
>TRBV28|once|NA|TRBJ2-3
TGTGCCAGCAGTACCCCCGGGACACATACGCAGTATTTT
CASSTPGTHTQYF
>TRBV7-2|NA|NA|TRBJ2-1
TGTGCCAGCAGCTTAGCCCCCCAGAGCCCGGGGTTCTTC
CASSLAPQSPGFF
>TRBV5-1|NA|NA|TRBJ1-1
TGCGCCAGCAGCTCAGAGCAGGGTCGGACTGAAGCTTTCTTT
CASSSEQGRTEAFF
>TRBV6-2/TRBV6-3|NA|NA|TRBJ1-1
TGTGCCAGCAGTCGACCGGGACAACCTGCTGAAGCTTTCTTT
CASSRPGQPAEAFF
>TRBV9|NA|NA|TRBJ2-2
TGTGCCAGCAGCCCCCGGACAGTGAACACCGGGGAGCTGTTTTTT
CASSPRTVNTGELFF
>TRBV7-6|NA|TRBD1|TRBJ1-3
TGTGCCAGCAGCCCCGACAGGGACAATCCCGGAAACACCATATATTTT
CASSPDRDNPGNTIYF
>TRBV7-7|NA|NA|TRBJ2-2
TGTGCTAGCAGCTTGACTCACGCGAACACCGGGGAGCTGTTTTTT
CASSLTHANTGELFF
>TRBV6-6|NA|NA|TRBJ1-3
TGTGCCTCTTCCTCGGGGGGGACTGGAAACACCATATATTTT
CASSSGGTGNTIYF
>TRBV2|NA|NA|TRBJ2-7
TGTGCCAGTCTCCTTGAAACAGGCTCCTACGAGCAGTACTTC
CASLLETGSYEQYF